This T cell receptor (beta chain) was recorded in a study of metastatic and nonmetastatic thyroid tumors (dated by TCRdb to about 2020). Regarding the research as a whole: For patients with malignant and with benign thyroid disease, the researchers compared repertoires between peripheral blood samples and tumor or nodule tissue samples.

Before undergoing thyroid surgery, none of the patients had been given any kind of treatment. Using T-cell receptor beta sequencing, the study looked back at clinical samples from patients collected from the early 2010s to the late 2010s. The full study reports these points: In both blood and tumor samples, TCR beta diversity was reported to be significantly higher in malignant tumors than in benign nodules.

The library was built by means of PCR. Sequencing relied on an Illumina HiSeq 4000. The TCR beta-chain CDR3 region of each patient was profiled by high-throughput sequencing. Processing in the source paper ran as follows. The researchers built a classifier to tell apart papillary thyroid cancer patients with distant metastasis, based on CDR3 differences among clinicopathological groups. To measure repertoire diversity the researchers used the Shannon index, while the Morisita-Horn index served to gauge how similar the tumor and blood repertoires were. TCRdb reprocessing: public reads trimmed at Q25 with fastp, clones called with MiXCR, in-frame beta chains kept. TCRdb's processing, not the authors', yielded these V and J calls. A total of approximately 20,000 clones appear in this sample, approximately 35% of them only once. The ten most abundant clones make up more than 8.5% of the sample. In regard to this clone: Its antigen specificity is not known. Qualities for individual bases were not recorded, and no much larger clone is one base off.

The receptor was isolated from a male donor with papillary thyroid cancer or a benign thyroid nodule (not recorded which). Some clones in this sample may be carry-over from other donors' samples. The sequenced material came from tumor tissue.

The DNA is TGTGCCAGCAGCCCAAATCTATGCGGCGGGAGGAACGAGCAGTACTTC. Its coded protein is CASSPNLCGGRNEQYF. The chain is encoded by TRBV28 joined to TRBJ2-7; 8 bases in the junction line up with TRBD2. Germline trimming: 6 bases from V, 5 bases from J; junction bases outside gene matches: 15. CDR1 and CDR2 (MDHEN, SYDVKM) derive from the germline V gene. Measured from the cysteine to the phenylalanine, the CDR3 is 16 residues long. The kept DNA is CDR3 alone, 48 bases in frame from the first base.